Listed here are 19 T cell receptor beta chains from one sample, sequenced in a study of molecular identifiers for immune sequencing clone quantification. From the PCR reads, TCRdb called clonotypes with MiXCR, one entry per CDR3 protein. The data contain 85,000 to 90,000 distinct CDR3 sequences, 15% to 20% of them seen just once; the ten biggest clones take up around 0.88%. The material sequenced was naive CD8+ T cells from blood, with Jurkat cell RNA spiked in. Subset specified: FACS-sorted CD8+CD4-CCR7+CD45RA+ naive T cells. Receptor source: a human donor in good health. Some libraries in this study had Jurkat cell RNA spiked in.

In the case of this clonotype: This likely comes from a read error, as the CDR3 has no conserved phenylalanine or tryptophan at its end. The chain couples TRBV6-5 to TRBJ2-7; D is perhaps TRBD1 (6 bases). V was trimmed by 5 bases and J by 0 bases, leaving 8 bases between them. The CDR3 loop spans 13 amino acids. Germline CDR1 is MNHEY and CDR2 is SVGAGI. The chain's CDR3 is CASSLGGSYEQYL. DNA for the CDR3: TGTGCCAGCAGTCTAGGGGGCTCCTACGAGCAGTACCTC.

This clonotype was counted ten times or more. The CDR3 reads CASRKEQGLNTEAFF. Here the CDR3 DNA reads TGCGCCAGCAGAAAGGAACAGGGGTTGAACACTGAAGCTTTCTTT. V gene TRBV4-1 combines with J gene TRBJ1-1, with 7 nucleotides matching TRBD1. CDR1 and CDR2 (germline): MGHRA, YSYEKL. Trimming removed 6 bases from V and 0 bases from J; junction bases left unmatched: 7. This CDR3 is 15 amino acids long.

This clonotype has ten or more counts. This chain uses TRBV7-3 with TRBJ2-1; TRBD2 agrees at 7 bases. Germline V gives CDR1 SGHTA, CDR2 FQGTGA. Losses at the gene ends were 5 bases for V and 5 bases for J; bases not matched to a gene: 6. There are 14 residues in the CDR3. The CDR3 region is CASSLLAGNNEQFF. CDR3 coding DNA: TGTGCCAGCAGCCTTTTAGCGGGCAACAATGAGCAGTTCTTC.

This clonotype was seen repeatedly, ten times or more. The chain is built from TRBV3-1 and TRBJ1-1; 9 bases are a match to TRBD1. CDR1 is LGHDT and CDR2 is YNNKEL in the germline V gene (reference sequence). V lost 4 bases and J lost 3; bases outside the gene matches: 6. The CDR3 sequence is 15 residues long. The CDR3 sequence is CASSRTGALDTEAFF. The CDR3 DNA reads as TGTGCCAGCAGCCGGACAGGGGCGCTGGACACTGAAGCTTTCTTT.

In the case of this clonotype: This sequence may be a read error, since a much larger clone differs from it by one base. The chain has TRBV6-5 and TRBJ2-3; the D gene is possibly TRBD2 (5 bases). This CDR3 contains 18 residues. The V gene's germline CDR1 is MNHEY and CDR2 SVGAGI. Written as DNA, the CDR3 is TGTGTCAGCAGTCTGGGAGACGGGCTTTTCCAGGGCACAGATACGCAGTATTTT. It is translated as CVSSLGDGLFQGTDTQYF.

This clonotype was seen only a few times. The chain employs TRBV9 and TRBJ1-6, with a possible D match to TRBD1 (5 bases). The length of the CDR3 is 13 residues. Trimming left V 0 bases short and J 9 bases short, with 7 bases between. Germline CDR1 SGDLS, CDR2 YYNGEE. As DNA, the CDR3 is TGTGCCAGCAGCGTAGGTGGGGGTTCACCCCTCCACTTT. This encodes CASSVGGGSPLHF.

This clonotype was counted a few times. Being one base from a much bigger clone, this may be a read error. No conserved phenylalanine or tryptophan is present at the end of the CDR3, so a read error is the likely explanation. The chain has TRBV6-2 or TRBV6-3 and TRBJ2-5; D unresolved. CDR1 is MNHEY and CDR2 is SVGEGT in the germline V gene. The V end lost 0 bases, the J end lost 10 bases, and 6 bases lay between the germline ends. The CDR3 contains 11 residues. In nucleotides, the CDR3 is TGTGCCAGCAGTTACTCGAAGGACCAGTACCTC. Protein product: CASSYSKDQYL.

As concerns this clonotype: A read error is possible here, since a much larger clone lies one base away. The CDR3 ends on some other residue instead of the conserved phenylalanine or tryptophan, so this is likely a read error. V usage is TRBV2 and J usage is TRBJ1-1; D is undetermined. The CDR3 has 12 amino acids. V was shortened by 1 base and J by 11 bases, with 11 bases between the two germline ends. Germline V lookup: CDR1 SNHLY, CDR2 FYNNEI. CDR3 nucleotide sequence: TGTGCCAGCAGTGAAGGCGGTCTTTGGGCTTTCCTT. It codes for CASSEGGLWAFL.

Comments on this clonotype: This may stem from a read error, because a much larger clone lies one nucleotide away. This chain joins TRBV7-9 and TRBJ2-1, with 13 bases matching TRBD2. The CDR3 runs 14 residues. Germline CDR1 is SEHNR and CDR2 is FQNEAQ (reference sequence). The J segment lost 7 bases and the V segment lost 4 bases, leaving 1 base of the junction unmatched. The CDR3 DNA is TGTGCCAGCAGCTGGACTAGCGGGAGTAATGAGCAGTTCTTC. Encoded protein: CASSWTSGSNEQFF. The whole variable domain, remainder taken from reference TRBV7-9 and TRBJ2-1, is DTGVSQNPRHKITKRGQNVTFRCDPISEHNRLYWYRQTLGQGPEFLTYFQNEAQLEKSRLLSDRFSAERPKGSFSTLEIQRTEQGDSAMYLCASSWTSGSNEQFFGPGTRLTVL.

A word on this clonotype: A much larger clone lies one base from this, so it may be a read error. This chain connects TRBV30 to TRBJ2-1; unclear D gene. With 3 bases removed from V and 10 bases from J, the gap between germline ends came to 10 bases. Germline V gene sequence: CDR1 GTSNPN, CDR2 SVGIG (reference sequence). This CDR3 comprises 11 residues. The chain's CDR3 is CAWRVVSEQFF. CDR3 in DNA: TGTGCCTGGAGAGTAGTGTCCGAGCAGTTCTTC.

With respect to this clonotype: This may come from a read error, since a much larger clone is one base off. This chain joins TRBV7-9 and TRBJ1-1, with D unclear. Germline values: CDR1 SEHNR, CDR2 FQNEAQ (reference sequence). The CDR3 loop spans 12 amino acids. The CDR3: CASSAGLTGAFF. In nucleotides, the CDR3 is TGTGCCAGCAGCGCAGGTCTCACTGGAGCTTTCTTT.

Here the CDR3 DNA reads TGTGCCCTCCGGGGCTGGCAGTACTTC. Translated: CALRGWQYF. J is TRBJ2-7 and V is TRBV30; D may be TRBD1 or TRBD2 (5 bases each). Trimming removed 8 bases at V and 9 bases at J, with 11 bases between. Germline values: CDR1 GTSNPN, CDR2 SVGIG (reference sequence). CDR3 length equals 9 residues. The full variable domain, with the rest looked up from reference TRBV30 and TRBJ2-7, is SQTIHQWPATLVQPVGSPLSLECTVEGTSNPNLYWYRQAAGRGLQLLFYSVGIGQISSEVPQNLSASRPQDRQFILSSKKLLLSDSGFYLCALRGWQYFGPGTRLTVT.

V gene TRBV2 combines with J gene TRBJ1-2; no reliable D call. CDR3 length: 13 amino acids. Germline CDR1 is SNHLY and CDR2 is FYNNEI. The V end lost 4 bases, the J end lost 2 bases, and 8 bases lay between the germline ends. The CDR3 DNA is TGTGCCAGCAGTGGAACACAAAACTATGGCTACACCTTC. It codes for CASSGTQNYGYTF.

In its sample, this clonotype was seen a few times. The chain combines TRBV7-9 with TRBJ1-1; D might be TRBD1 (6 bases). Deletions cut 1 base from V and 0 bases from J, with 9 bases between. The CDR3 runs 15 residues. Germline CDR1 is SEHNR and CDR2 is FQNEAQ (reference sequence). CDR3 in DNA: TGTGCCAGCAGCTTAGTACCAGGGGTGAACACTGAAGCTTTCTTT. Protein sequence: CASSLVPGVNTEAFF.

About this clonotype: A read error is possible here, since a much larger clone lies one base away. V is TRBV12-3 or TRBV12-4 and J is TRBJ2-2; D may match TRBD1 or TRBD2 (5 bases each). The CDR3 covers 13 residues. The germline V and J ends were trimmed by 5 bases and 6 bases, with 10 bases remaining between them. CDR3 bases: TGTGCCAGCAGTGGGACGCCAGCCGGGGAGCTGTTTTTT. Amino acids: CASSGTPAGELFF.

With regard to this clonotype: One end of the junction is discordant with germline, which a read error may explain. The chain combines TRBV6-2 or TRBV6-3 with TRBJ2-7; a possible D gene is TRBD2 (6 bases). Germline V CDR1 and CDR2: MNHEY, SVGEGT. This CDR3 comprises 17 residues. CDR3 protein: CASCYSQVGDFAYEQYF. CDR3 in DNA: TGTGCCAGCTGTTACTCGCAGGTAGGGGACTTTGCCTACGAGCAGTACTTC.

As for this clonotype: A single base separates this from a much larger clone, so it may be a read error. As the CDR3 is not closed by the conserved phenylalanine or tryptophan, this likely results from a read error. This chain uses TRBV20-1 with TRBJ2-7, with D perhaps TRBD1 (6 bases). Trimming removed 5 bases at V and 6 bases at J, with 11 bases between. There are 11 residues in the CDR3. Germline CDR1 is DFQATT and CDR2 is SNEGSKA (reference sequence). The CDR3 loop is CSAPTGTEQYS. The CDR3 DNA is TGCAGTGCTCCCACAGGGACCGAGCAGTACTCC.

This clonotype showed up many times. This chain connects TRBV20-1 to TRBJ2-7; 8 bases line up with TRBD1. Germline values: CDR1 DFQATT, CDR2 SNEGSKA (reference sequence). The CDR3 loop spans 15 amino acids. With V trimmed by 0 bases and J by 4 bases, 8 bases remained unmatched. The chain's CDR3 is CSARDRQGMLYEQYF. The CDR3 DNA sequence: TGCAGTGCTAGAGATCGACAGGGGATGTTGTACGAGCAGTACTTC.

The table lists this clonotype with many counts. The chain combines TRBV13 with TRBJ2-7; TRBD1 matches at 10 bases. V shed 5 bases, J shed 4 bases, and the junction held 5 bases outside the gene matches. This CDR3 is built from 14 residues. Germline V lookup: CDR1 PRHDT, CDR2 FYEKMQ (reference sequence). CDR3 in amino acids: CASSPGQGGYEQYF. The DNA for the CDR3 is TGTGCCAGCAGCCCCGGACAGGGGGGATACGAGCAGTACTTC.